This T cell receptor (beta chain) was captured by sequencing in a study of CD8 T cells in ankylosing spondylitis. Preparation of TCR beta libraries was done by quantitative 5'-RACE with molecular barcodes. TCRdb fed the 5' RACE reads into MiXCR, producing one record per CDR3 protein. The table has 110,000 to 150,000 distinct CDR3 sequences, 6.5% to 8.5% seen once. This CDR3 is built from 15 residues. J was trimmed by 3 bases and V by 5 bases; bases with no gene match: 11. Germline-derived CDR1 and CDR2 are DFQATT and SNEGSKA (reference sequence). This clonotype occurred a few times. The gene calls are TRBV20-1 and TRBJ2-3; 7 nucleotides agree with TRBD2. The sequenced sample consisted of synovial fluid, either unsorted or a sorted T cell fraction (not recorded which). The sequence came from a male donor with ankylosing spondylitis. The CDR3 region is CSAPAGDLWTDTQYF. The DNA of the CDR3 is TGCAGTGCTCCGGCGGGAGACCTGTGGACAGATACGCAGTATTTT.